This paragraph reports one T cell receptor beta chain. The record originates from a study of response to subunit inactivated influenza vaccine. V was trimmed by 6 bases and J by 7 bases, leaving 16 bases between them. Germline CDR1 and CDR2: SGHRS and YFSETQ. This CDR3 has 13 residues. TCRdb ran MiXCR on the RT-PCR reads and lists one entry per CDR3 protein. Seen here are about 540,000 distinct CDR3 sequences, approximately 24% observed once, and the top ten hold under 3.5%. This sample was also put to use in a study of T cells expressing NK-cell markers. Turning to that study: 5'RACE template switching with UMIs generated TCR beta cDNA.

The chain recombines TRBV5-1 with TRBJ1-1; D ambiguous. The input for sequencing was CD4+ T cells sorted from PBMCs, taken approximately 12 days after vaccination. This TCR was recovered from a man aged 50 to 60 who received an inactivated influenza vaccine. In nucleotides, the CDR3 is TGCGCCAGCATGAAAAGAGACAAGAGTGAAGCTTTCTTT. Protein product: CASMKRDKSEAFF.